This TCR beta chain was recovered during a study of blood T cell repertoires in COVID-19. Study information: Collection of acute and convalescent COVID-19 samples took place in the United States, Italy and Spain. T cells, B-cell-depleted T cells, or PBMCs supplied cDNA or gDNA.

How the authors handled the data: Cell counts per sample came from amplifying reference gene primers. The method was immunoSEQ multiplex PCR; TCRdb's version includes in-frame clones alone and lacks a portion of them. V and J calls plus clone size are reproduced from that table; the DNA served to infer D and trimming. Among more than 60,000 clones listed, roughly 85% were seen once. Material for sequencing was peripheral blood. The sequence derives from a woman aged 80 or over with active or convalescent COVID-19.

In nucleotides, the CDR3 is TGTGCCAGCAGTTACGGGCCGAGGGGACAGAATTACTACAATGAGCAGTTCTTC. As protein: CASSYGPRGQNYYNEQFF. The chain joins TRBV6-2 or TRBV6-3 to TRBJ2-1; 7 nucleotides line up with TRBD1. V was clipped by 2 bases and J by 3 bases; unmatched bases: 13. Germline CDR1 is MNHEY and CDR2 is SVGEGT. The CDR3 runs 18 residues.